Presented here are 24 T cell receptor beta chains from one specimen sequenced in a study of T cell responses to AZD1222 COVID-19 vaccine. Method: immunoSEQ multiplex PCR; TCRdb's copy keeps in-frame clones and lacks some. The sample lists 30,000 to 35,000 clones, roughly 74% occurring once. This specimen was peripheral blood, taken 28 days after the second AZD1222 dose. The receptors here all came from an adult who received the AZD1222 COVID-19 vaccine.

The chain uses TRBV2 and TRBJ2-1; D assignment may be TRBD1 or TRBD2 (5 bases each). Trimming cost V 6 bases and J 4 bases, with 10 bases left between them. CDR1 and CDR2 from the germline V gene are SNHLY and FYNNEI. The length of the CDR3 is 13 residues. The CDR3: CASRGDGYNEQFF. In nucleotides, the CDR3 is TGTGCCAGCAGGGGGGACGGATACAATGAGCAGTTCTTC.

The V and J genes are TRBV9 and TRBJ2-1, with 7 nucleotides matching TRBD2. V lost 0 bases to trimming and J lost 3 bases; unmatched junction nucleotides: 0. Germline CDR1 reads SGDLS; CDR2 reads YYNGEE. This CDR3 has 14 residues. CDR3 bases: TGTGCCAGCAGCGTAGGCGGGGGCTACAATGAGCAGTTCTTC. Protein sequence: CASSVGGGYNEQFF. Looking up the rest from reference TRBV9 and TRBJ2-1 gives the full variable domain: DSGVTQTPKHLITATGQRVTLRCSPRSGDLSVYWYQQSLDQGLQFLIQYYNGEERAKGNILERFSAQQFPDLHSELNLSSLELGDSALYFCASSVGGGYNEQFFGPGTRLTVL.

In its sample, this clone was seen a few times. The chain is built from TRBV3-1 (or the pseudogene TRBV3-2) and TRBJ1-5; D perhaps matches TRBD1 (5 bases). V lost 3 bases, J lost 3 bases, and 18 bases lay in between. The CDR3 has 17 amino acids. Looked up from germline, CDR1 is LGHDT and CDR2 is YNNKEL (reference sequence). CDR3 region: CASSHPGRTNDNQPQHF. As DNA, the CDR3 is TGTGCCAGCAGCCATCCTGGACGGACAAATGACAATCAGCCCCAGCATTTT.

This clone is a singleton in its sample. The chain uses TRBV7-2 and TRBJ1-2; D possibly corresponds to TRBD1 (5 bases). The CDR3 covers 13 residues. V gave up 5 bases and J gave up 3 bases, with 10 bases separating them. Germline V lookup: CDR1 SGHTA, CDR2 FQGNSA. The CDR3 is CASSLTVHYGYTF. CDR3 DNA sequence: TGTGCCAGCAGCCTGACAGTCCACTATGGCTACACCTTC.

The chain recombines TRBV6-5 with TRBJ2-7; TRBD1 aligns across 11 bases. Trimming took 6 bases from V and 7 from J; bases not matched to a gene: 5. CDR3 size: 13 residues. The germline V gene encodes CDR1 MNHEY and CDR2 SVGAGI. The CDR3 DNA follows: TGTGCCAGCAGCCTCGGGACAGGGGGAGAGCAGTACTTC. This sequence encodes CASSLGTGGEQYF.

This clone was picked up a small number of times. J is TRBJ2-3 and V is TRBV6-5; TRBD2 agrees at 12 bases. Germline lookup yields CDR1 MNHEY and CDR2 SVGAGI. V gave up 0 bases and J gave up 6 bases; unmatched junction bases: 4. The CDR3 length is 16 residues. The CDR3 is CASSYSPSGGEDTQYF. CDR3 DNA sequence: TGTGCCAGCAGTTACTCGCCTAGCGGGGGGGAGGATACGCAGTATTTT.

The rearrangement joins TRBV10-2 to TRBJ1-2; no reliable D call. Looked up from germline, CDR1 is WSHSY and CDR2 is SAAADI. The CDR3 extends over 15 amino acids. The V and J ends lost 0 bases and 4 bases respectively, with 12 bases between them. The CDR3 nucleotides read TGCGCCAGCAGTGAGTCGTTAAGGTCGACCTATGGCTACACCTTC. Its translation: CASSESLRSTYGYTF.

V and J are TRBV6-5 and TRBJ2-7; 8 bases map to TRBD1. Germline V CDR1 and CDR2: MNHEY, SVGAGI. J gave up 3 bases and V 6 bases, and 10 bases lay outside the gene matches. The CDR3 has 15 residues. In nucleotides, the CDR3 is TGTGCCAGCAGAAAAGACAGGGGACAGCGCTACGAGCAGTACTTC. This codes for CASRKDRGQRYEQYF.

Only one count was recorded for this clone. This chain uses TRBV24-1 with TRBJ1-2; TRBD1 aligns across 8 bases. This CDR3 has 13 residues. With V trimmed by 11 bases and J by 8 bases, 12 bases remained unmatched. Germline V gene sequence: CDR1 KGHDR, CDR2 SFDVKD. Here the CDR3 reads CAIQTTTGEGYTF. In nucleotides, the CDR3 is TGTGCCATCCAAACGACGACAGGGGAAGGCTACACCTTC.

The rearrangement joins TRBV4-2 to TRBJ2-1, with 10 bases fitting TRBD2. V lost 6 bases to trimming and J lost 9 bases; unmatched junction nucleotides: 8. The germline gives CDR1 LGHNA, CDR2 YNFKEQ. The CDR3 runs to 14 residues. CDR3 region: CASRQREGPSEQFF. DNA of the CDR3: TGTGCCAGCAGGCAGCGGGAGGGCCCTAGTGAGCAGTTCTTC.

J is TRBJ2-1 and V is TRBV3-1 (or the pseudogene TRBV3-2), with D perhaps being TRBD1 or TRBD2 (5 bases each). Trimming left V 4 bases short and J 0 bases short, with 10 bases between. The germline gives CDR1 LGHDT, CDR2 YNNKEL (reference sequence). This CDR3 region has 15 residues. The CDR3 DNA is TGTGCCAGCAGCCGGGACCGCCGCTCCTACAATGAGCAGTTCTTC. This gives the protein CASSRDRRSYNEQFF.

V usage is TRBV18 and J usage is TRBJ2-7, with 12 bases lining up with TRBD2. This CDR3 spans 15 amino acids. CDR1 is KGHSH, CDR2 LQKENI, per germline. V lost 3 bases and J lost 2; bases outside the gene matches: 2. Here the CDR3 DNA reads TGTGCCAGCTCACCGACTAGCGGGAGACCCTACGAGCAGTACGTC. This codes for CASSPTSGRPYEQYV.

The J gene is TRBJ1-2, the V gene TRBV2, with 8 positions matching TRBD1. The V gene end was trimmed by 5 bases and the J gene end by 7 bases; junction bases not matched to a gene: 12. Germline V gene lookup returns CDR1 SNHLY and CDR2 FYNNEI. The CDR3 spans 15 residues. The CDR3 DNA follows: TGTGCCAGCAGTCTTTTTGGACAGGGTGGCTCTGGCTACACCTTC. Translated, it gives CASSLFGQGGSGYTF.

The V gene is TRBV29-1, the J gene TRBJ2-7; 7 bases are shared with TRBD1. Germline CDR1 reads SQVTM; CDR2 reads ANQGSEA. The CDR3 contains 14 residues. Trimming at V came to 0 bases and at J to 1 base, leaving 3 bases not matched to a gene. In nucleotides, the CDR3 is TGCAGCGTTGAAGATGCGGACAGGTCCTACGAGCAGTACGTC. Protein sequence: CSVEDADRSYEQYV.

This chain links TRBV3-1 (or the pseudogene TRBV3-2) with TRBJ1-2; no firm D call. Germline CDR1 is LGHDT and CDR2 is YNNKEL (reference sequence). The CDR3 runs to 12 residues. V lost 0 bases to trimming and J lost 4 bases, with 3 bases between them. The CDR3, as DNA: TGTGCCAGCAGCCAAGAAAGCTATGGCTACACCTTC. It yields the protein CASSQESYGYTF.

The chain has TRBV5-5 and TRBJ2-1; TRBD2 matches 7 bases. The CDR3 has 15 residues. Trimming cost V 6 bases and J 1 base; bases outside gene matches: 7. Germline values: CDR1 SGHKS, CDR2 YYEKEE (reference sequence). Here the CDR3 reads CASTLADFSYNEQFF. Here the CDR3 DNA reads TGTGCCAGCACCCTAGCGGATTTTTCCTACAATGAGCAGTTCTTC.

The chain employs TRBV6-6 and TRBJ2-7; 9 nucleotides align to TRBD1. This CDR3 contains 15 residues. V lost 0 bases and J lost 1; bases outside the gene matches: 1. Germline lookup yields CDR1 MNHNY and CDR2 SVGAGI (reference sequence). The CDR3 is CASSYSGTGSYEQYV. The CDR3 DNA follows: TGTGCCAGCAGTTACTCGGGGACAGGGTCCTACGAGCAGTACGTC.

This clone has more than one count but fewer than ten. The chain has TRBV28 and TRBJ2-7; D remains unclear. The V end lost 10 bases, the J end lost 0 bases, and 16 bases lay between the germline ends. Germline V gene sequence: CDR1 MDHEN, CDR2 SYDVKM. The CDR3 is 14 amino acids. CDR3 amino acids: CATLSETSSYEQYV. The CDR3 DNA follows: TGTGCCACCCTATCAGAGACGAGCTCCTACGAGCAGTACGTC.

The chain employs TRBV7-9 and TRBJ1-1, with D tentatively TRBD1 (5 bases). V was clipped by 4 bases and J by 1 base, with 10 bases between them. The CDR3 has 14 residues. The germline CDR1 and CDR2 sequences are SEHNR and FQNEAQ (reference sequence). The CDR3 reads CASSYGRGNTEAFF. In nucleotides, the CDR3 is TGTGCCAGCAGCTATGGGAGGGGGAACACTGAAGCTTTCTTT. Full variable domain (rest looked up from reference TRBV7-9 and TRBJ1-1): DTGVSQNPRHKITKRGQNVTFRCDPISEHNRLYWYRQTLGQGPEFLTYFQNEAQLEKSRLLSDRFSAERPKGSFSTLEIQRTEQGDSAMYLCASSYGRGNTEAFFGQGTRLTVV.

The chain recombines TRBV11-2 with TRBJ2-3; 11 nucleotides line up with TRBD2. This CDR3 contains 16 residues. With 2 bases clipped from V and 6 bases from J, the junction kept 7 bases outside the gene matches. Germline V gene sequence: CDR1 SGHAT, CDR2 FQNNGV. DNA for the CDR3: TGTGCCAGCAGCTTATCCGGGACTAGCGGTTGGGATACGCAGTATTTT. The encoded protein is CASSLSGTSGWDTQYF.

V gene TRBV18 combines with J gene TRBJ1-2; TRBD1 aligns across 7 bases. CDR1 and CDR2 from the germline V gene are KGHSH and LQKENI. The CDR3 sequence is 15 residues long. V dropped 2 bases and J dropped 4; count of bases not matched to a gene: 7. The DNA for the CDR3 is TGTGCCAGCTCACCAGTGGGGACAGAAGTCTATGGCTACACCTTC. This encodes CASSPVGTEVYGYTF.

This clone was observed a single time. Other nucleotide sequences in the sample specify the same CDR3. The chain carries TRBV5-1 and TRBJ1-1, with D unresolved. This CDR3 contains 13 residues. The ends were cut back, 3 bases at V and 1 base at J, with 7 bases in the middle. Per the germline V gene, CDR1 is SGHRS and CDR2 is YFSETQ. In DNA, the CDR3 is TGCGCCAGCAGCTCCGAGGGGAACACTGAAGCTTTCTTT. This encodes CASSSEGNTEAFF.

The rearrangement joins TRBV6-2 or TRBV6-3 to TRBJ2-1; TRBD2 agrees at 9 bases. The CDR3 is 14 residues long. Trimming removed 5 bases from V and 10 bases from J; junction bases left unmatched: 9. Germline CDR1 MNHEY, CDR2 SVGEGT. The DNA for the CDR3 is TGTGCCAGCAGTACATGGACTAGCGCCAGGGAGCAGTTCTTC. It is translated as CASSTWTSAREQFF.

The rearrangement uses TRBV12-5 and TRBJ2-1; D ambiguous. Germline values: CDR1 LGHNT, CDR2 FRNRAP. Trimming left V 7 bases short and J 6 bases short, with 13 bases between. The CDR3 has 13 amino acids. CDR3 in amino acids: CASEKYGSNEQFF. The CDR3, as DNA: TGTGCTAGTGAAAAGTACGGGTCCAATGAGCAGTTCTTC.